These 17 T cell receptor beta chains were all obtained from the same sample, sequenced in a study of blood T cell repertoires in COVID-19. Repertoires were generated with immunoSEQ multiplex PCR, while TCRdb's copy carries only in-frame clones and drops some. The table shows some 390,000 clones, with 87% occurring only once. Material: peripheral blood. These TCRs come from a woman aged 60-75 years with COVID-19, enrolled during active disease.

This clone turned up a few times. V and J are TRBV4-2 and TRBJ1-2; TRBD1 agrees at 12 bases. CDR3 length: 18 residues. The ends lost 3 bases at V and 3 bases at J; junction bases unmatched: 11. Germline CDR1 and CDR2: LGHNA and YNFKEQ. CDR3 DNA: TGTGCCAGCAGCCAGTCGTCCGGGACAGGGGGCGAGGACTATGGCTACACCTTC. This translates into CASSQSSGTGGEDYGYTF.

As concerns this clone: Sequence at one end of the junction differs from germline and may be a read error. This chain connects TRBV7-7 to TRBJ2-1; 8 positions match TRBD2. The CDR3 is 15 amino acids. Germline V gene data show CDR1 as SSHAT and CDR2 as FNYEAQ (reference sequence). The CDR3 protein is CASSLSGGGYNEQFF. Written as DNA, the CDR3 is TGTGCTAGCAGCCTAAGCGGGGGAGGCTACAATGAGCAGTTCTTC.

The CDR3 DNA reads as TGTGCCAGAGGGGCCAGCGACACCATATATTTT. This gives the protein CARGASDTIYF. The rearrangement links TRBV7-9 to TRBJ1-3; the D gene is possibly TRBD1 (5 bases). Germline V gene sequence: CDR1 SEHNR, CDR2 FQNEAQ (reference sequence). The ends were cut back, 9 bases at V and 8 bases at J, with 11 bases in the middle. The CDR3 is 11 residues long.

The V and J genes are TRBV5-1 and TRBJ1-1, with 8 bases aligning to TRBD1. The CDR3 is 14 amino acids. CDR1 is SGHRS, CDR2 YFSETQ, per germline. Trimming cost V 0 bases and J 9 bases; bases outside gene matches: 7. CDR3 sequence (DNA): TGCGCCAGCAGCTTGGAGACAGGGGCCGACCAAGCTTTCTTT. Its translation: CASSLETGADQAFF.

This clone has a single count. The chain uses TRBV3-1 (or the pseudogene TRBV3-2) and TRBJ1-1; D remains unclear. Per germline, CDR1 LGHDT and CDR2 YNNKEL (reference sequence). This CDR3 has 15 amino acids. V dropped 0 bases and J dropped 4 bases, with 12 bases sitting between them. CDR3 bases: TGTGCCAGCAGCCAAGATCAGGTTTCCCCCACTGAAGCTTTCTTT. Translation gives CASSQDQVSPTEAFF.

The chain links TRBV30 to TRBJ1-5; perhaps TRBD1 as D (6 bases). Per the germline V gene, CDR1 is GTSNPN and CDR2 is SVGIG (reference sequence). V gave up 6 bases and J gave up 0 bases, with 9 bases separating them. The CDR3 contains 13 residues. The CDR3 protein is CACGQYSNQPQHF. The CDR3 DNA reads as TGTGCCTGTGGACAGTATAGCAATCAGCCCCAGCATTTT.

The rearrangement joins TRBV5-1 to TRBJ2-1; D is undetermined. V was clipped by 5 bases and J by 0 bases, with 12 bases between them. This CDR3 spans 15 amino acids. Germline-derived CDR1 and CDR2 are SGHRS and YFSETQ. CDR3 in amino acids: CASRSYASSYNEQFF. The CDR3 nucleotides are TGCGCCAGCAGGTCATACGCCAGCTCCTACAATGAGCAGTTCTTC.

The rearrangement links TRBV2 to TRBJ1-1; tentatively, D is TRBD1 (6 bases). The V end was cut by 6 bases, the J end by 5 bases, with 16 bases between. The CDR3 length is 14 residues. In germline, CDR1 is SNHLY, CDR2 FYNNEI. The CDR3 loop is CASSQQGPITEAFF. The CDR3, as DNA: TGTGCCAGCAGCCAACAGGGACCGATTACTGAAGCTTTCTTT.

In its sample, this clone was seen once. The chain joins TRBV6-5 to TRBJ1-3; TRBD1 agrees at 8 bases. The CDR3 runs to 15 residues. Trimming took 4 bases from V and 2 from J; bases not matched to a gene: 4. Looked up from germline, CDR1 is MNHEY and CDR2 is SVGAGI. The CDR3 spells CASSWDRSTGNTIYF. CDR3 coding DNA: TGTGCCAGCAGTTGGGACAGGTCGACTGGAAACACCATATATTTT.

The CDR3 is CASSLEGLAGGTGELFF. In DNA, the CDR3 is TGTGCCAGCAGTTTAGAGGGACTAGCGGGGGGCACCGGGGAGCTGTTTTTT. The J gene is TRBJ2-2, the V gene TRBV27; 15 positions match TRBD2. The V gene end was trimmed by 2 bases and the J gene end by 4 bases; junction bases not matched to a gene: 2. The V gene's germline CDR1 is MNHEY and CDR2 SMNVEV (reference sequence). This CDR3 is built from 17 residues.

The chain joins TRBV6-5 to TRBJ2-7, with 11 bases aligning to TRBD1. From germline, CDR1 is MNHEY and CDR2 SVGAGI. This CDR3 is 15 amino acids long. V lost 5 bases, J lost 3 bases, and 6 bases stayed unmatched. The CDR3: CASSPRTGGRYEQYF. The CDR3 bases are TGTGCCAGCAGTCCCAGGACAGGGGGCCGCTACGAGCAGTACTTC.

The J gene is TRBJ2-1, the V gene TRBV6-2 or TRBV6-3; D unclear. Between the trimmed V and J ends, which lost 0 bases and 4 bases, there was a span of 13 bases. Germline CDR1 MNHEY, CDR2 SVGEGT. The CDR3 has 16 amino acids. CDR3 in amino acids: CASSYSRVSGYNEQFF. The DNA for the CDR3 is TGTGCCAGCAGTTACTCGCGAGTTTCGGGTTACAATGAGCAGTTCTTC.

V usage is TRBV11-2 and J usage is TRBJ2-2; tentatively, D is TRBD2 (6 bases). The CDR3 runs 15 residues. CDR1 and CDR2 (germline): SGHAT, FQNNGV. Trimming removed 4 bases at V and 1 base at J, with 10 bases between. The chain's CDR3 is CASSSRELNTGELFF. As DNA, the CDR3 is TGTGCCAGCAGCTCCCGGGAGCTGAACACCGGGGAGCTGTTTTTT.

The rearrangement links TRBV12-5 to TRBJ2-7, with D hard to call. Germline CDR1 LGHNT, CDR2 FRNRAP. The CDR3 runs 13 residues. V lost 1 base and J lost 2, with 6 bases in between. For the CDR3, the DNA is TGTGCTAGTGGTTTGGAAGCCACCTACGAGCAGTACTTC. As protein: CASGLEATYEQYF.

V and J are TRBV19 and TRBJ1-5; maybe TRBD1 (5 bases). This CDR3 region has 14 residues. The ends were cut back, 5 bases at V and 3 bases at J, with 11 bases in the middle. Germline V gives CDR1 LNHDA, CDR2 SQIVND (reference sequence). The CDR3 reads CASSPTVPNQPQHF. The CDR3 coding sequence is TGTGCCAGTAGTCCGACAGTTCCCAATCAGCCCCAGCATTTT.

This chain connects TRBV5-1 to TRBJ1-2, with 8 bases fitting TRBD1. This CDR3 has 15 amino acids. Looked up from germline, CDR1 is SGHRS and CDR2 is YFSETQ. After removal of 3 bases from V and 5 bases from J, the junction contained 9 bases not matched to a gene. The chain's CDR3 is CASSSGQDRVYGYTF. The CDR3 coding sequence is TGCGCCAGCAGCTCGGGACAGGATAGGGTGTATGGCTACACCTTC.

V gene TRBV2 combines with J gene TRBJ2-5, with 10 bases that match TRBD2. There are 15 residues in the CDR3. Per germline, CDR1 SNHLY and CDR2 FYNNEI. V was clipped by 6 bases and J by 4 bases; unmatched bases: 8. Here the CDR3 DNA reads TGTGCCAGCAGCAGAAGCGGGGGGGCAGGAGAGACCCAGTACTTC. Amino acids: CASSRSGGAGETQYF.